These T cell receptor beta chains were read from a single sample in a study of cytomegalovirus exposure and HLA in healthy donors. Libraries were prepared by immunoSEQ multiplex PCR; TCRdb keeps only in-frame clonotypes and omits some of them. The table records some 150,000 clones, over 60% of them present only once. Sample: PBMCs. These receptors were collected from a woman aged 25 to 39 in good health and CMV-seropositive. Both conserved end residues are trimmed from each CDR3. The order of the fields is V gene, clone size, CDR3 protein. Expanded clones are given a class, and other clones once, few, many or no size at all.

V: TRBV28; size: few; CDR3: ASSLSKNEQF
V: TRBV27; size: -; CDR3: ASSSEPGGLEQY
V: TRBV30; size: -; CDR3: AWSDTYNEQF
V: TRBV6-5; size: once; CDR3: ASSRAGGYEQY
V: TRBV9; size: -; CDR3: ASSPGGGQGYEQY
V: TRBV2; size: few; CDR3: ASRAGTGFPPQH
V: TRBV4-1; size: -; CDR3: ASSQGRAYNEQF
V: TRBV6-5; size: -; CDR3: ASSLTGLATNEKLF
V: TRBV2; size: -; CDR3: AWPGQGLHEQF
V: TRBV5-6; size: -; CDR3: ASTTVRGKEYYGYT
V: TRBV5-6; size: -; CDR3: ASSRIDVAGYEQY
V: TRBV2; size: -; CDR3: ATFGGGHEQY
V: TRBV7-9; size: few; CDR3: ASSLSGDWGQETQY
V: TRBV19; size: -; CDR3: ASSIVGSGMNEQY
V: TRBV7-9; size: -; CDR3: ASSLYRGAMSYT
V: TRBV7-7; size: few; CDR3: ASSSPLGGTQY
V: TRBV5-4; size: -; CDR3: ASSPRQGNYGYT
V: TRBV11-3; size: -; CDR3: ASSRLAEFYEQY
V: TRBV19; size: -; CDR3: ASSIGLGSLYEQY
V: TRBV2; size: -; CDR3: ASSAGQGANQPQH
V: TRBV6-5; size: -; CDR3: ASRTGRSVPYEQY
V: TRBV7-2; size: -; CDR3: ASSWPGFPGANVLT
V: TRBV4-1; size: once; CDR3: ASSQEGQSGEKLF
V: TRBV9; size: -; CDR3: ASSDGRNTEAF
V: TRBV27; size: -; CDR3: ASSFSPTQPQH
V: TRBV7-9; size: -; CDR3: ASSSGQVYGYT
V: TRBV30; size: few; CDR3: AWGHRGELF
V: TRBV5-1; size: -; CDR3: ASTGARQETQY
V: TRBV28; size: -; CDR3: ASREVGTGAQGPQH
V: TRBV4-2; size: -; CDR3: ASSQAGTSGGRSDTQY
V: TRBV11-2; size: -; CDR3: ASSLRPQGGYSTN
V: TRBV7-8; size: -; CDR3: ASSFRETGAANEKLF